These 16 T cell receptor beta chains came from one sample sequenced in a study of CD8 T cells in Susac syndrome. RNA in amounts of roughly 0.5 to 1 ug was reverse transcribed with random hexamers. TCRdb reprocessed the immunoSEQ multiplex PCR reads with MiXCR, giving one entry per CDR3 protein. Seen here are tens of thousands of distinct CDR3 sequences, over 85% observed once, and the top ten hold more than 0.45%. Sequenced input: CD8+ T cells from PBMCs. Receptor source: a human donor in good health.

CDR3 sequence (DNA): TGCAGCGTTTTTAAACCAAGCGACTATGGCTACACCTTC. Protein product: CSVFKPSDYGYTF. The genes are TRBV29-1 and TRBJ1-2, with D unresolved. The CDR3 contains 13 residues. Per germline, CDR1 SQVTM and CDR2 ANQGSEA. V was clipped by 5 bases and J by 3 bases, with 13 bases between them.

Note on this clonotype: At one end, the junction sequence differs from germline, possibly due to a read error. The V and J genes are TRBV3-1 and TRBJ2-7; D tentatively fits TRBD1 or TRBD2 (5 bases each). Germline V gives CDR1 LGHDT, CDR2 YNNKEL (reference sequence). The CDR3 sequence is 15 residues long. Here the CDR3 reads CASSKDRDGSYEQYF. The CDR3 DNA is TGTGCCAGCAGCAAAGATAGGGACGGCTCCTACGAGCAGTACTTC.

The chain is built from TRBV20-1 and TRBJ2-7; D gene unclear. V lost 0 bases and J 1 base, leaving 13 bases between the germline ends. Germline assignment: CDR1 DFQATT and CDR2 SNEGSKA (reference sequence). The CDR3 spans 15 residues. The CDR3 DNA reads TGCAGTGCTAGAGATCGCGACGGAGAGTCCTACGAGCAGTACTTC. Translated: CSARDRDGESYEQYF.

The chain recombines TRBV4-2 with TRBJ2-7, with D unresolved. The V gene's germline CDR1 is LGHNA and CDR2 YNFKEQ. The V and J ends lost 0 bases and 6 bases respectively, with 9 bases between them. CDR3 length equals 13 residues. CDR3 protein: CASSQDRPGEQYF. The CDR3 DNA reads as TGTGCCAGCAGCCAAGACCGCCCGGGCGAGCAGTACTTC.

This chain joins TRBV27 and TRBJ2-2; 8 nucleotides line up with TRBD2. This CDR3 is built from 16 residues. Trimming removed 1 base from V and 3 bases from J; junction bases left unmatched: 4. Germline V CDR1 and CDR2: MNHEY, SMNVEV (reference sequence). The CDR3 bases are TGTGCCAGCAGTTTATTACTAGCGGAGCACACCGGGGAGCTGTTTTTT. Its translation is CASSLLLAEHTGELFF.

J is TRBJ2-1 and V is TRBV11-1; 12 bases fit TRBD2. The ends lost 3 bases at V and 4 bases at J; junction bases unmatched: 16. The CDR3 covers 20 residues. Per the germline V gene, CDR1 is SGHAT and CDR2 is FQDESV (reference sequence). Here the CDR3 DNA reads TGTGCCAGCAGCTTCCCATCGGGACTAGCGGGCCAAACTACATACAATGAGCAGTTCTTC. Its translation is CASSFPSGLAGQTTYNEQFF.

CDR3 region: CASKGLGGTEAFF. CDR3 nucleotide sequence: TGTGCCAGCAAAGGTCTGGGCGGCACTGAAGCTTTCTTT. The chain carries TRBV7-9 and TRBJ1-1; D gene unclear. The ends were cut back, 7 bases at V and 4 bases at J, with 13 bases in the middle. The CDR3 has 13 amino acids. Looked up from germline, CDR1 is SEHNR and CDR2 is FQNEAQ (reference sequence). Filled out from reference TRBV7-9 and TRBJ1-1, the complete variable domain reads DTGVSQNPRHKITKRGQNVTFRCDPISEHNRLYWYRQTLGQGPEFLTYFQNEAQLEKSRLLSDRFSAERPKGSFSTLEIQRTEQGDSAMYLCASKGLGGTEAFFGQGTRLTVV.

This chain joins TRBV28 and TRBJ2-2; a possible D gene is TRBD2 (6 bases). The CDR3 totals 19 residues. The V end was cut by 5 bases, the J end by 3 bases, with 25 bases between. Per germline, CDR1 MDHEN and CDR2 SYDVKM. The CDR3 protein is CASSPIDVSSPGDTGELFF. For the CDR3, the DNA is TGTGCCAGCAGTCCTATCGACGTCTCTAGCCCGGGGGACACCGGGGAGCTGTTTTTT.

This chain uses TRBV5-1 with TRBJ1-1; 8 positions match TRBD1. This CDR3 region has 15 residues. Trimming at V came to 3 bases and at J to 4 bases, leaving 8 bases not matched to a gene. Germline assignment: CDR1 SGHRS and CDR2 YFSETQ. The CDR3 DNA reads TGCGCCAGCAGCTACGACAGGGGAGGGGGCACTGAAGCTTTCTTT. It specifies CASSYDRGGGTEAFF.

The chain uses TRBV13 and TRBJ2-5; D unresolved. Looked up from germline, CDR1 is PRHDT and CDR2 is FYEKMQ (reference sequence). This CDR3 contains 13 residues. V lost 0 bases and J lost 3, with 5 bases in between. In DNA form, the CDR3 reads TGTGCCAGCAGCTTAGGGGAGAAAGAGACCCAGTACTTC. Its protein product is CASSLGEKETQYF.

The V and J genes are TRBV28 and TRBJ2-6; a weak D match, TRBD1 (6 bases). There are 16 residues in the CDR3. V was shortened by 7 bases and J by 0 bases, with 13 bases between the two germline ends. The germline gives CDR1 MDHEN, CDR2 SYDVKM. This CDR3 is CASTMDSLSGANVLTF. The CDR3 nucleotides read TGTGCCAGCACTATGGACAGCCTCTCTGGGGCCAACGTCCTGACTTTC.

The table lists this clonotype with a count of one. This rearrangement joins TRBV15 to TRBJ2-5; D is perhaps TRBD2 (6 bases). CDR1 and CDR2 from the germline V gene are LNHNV and YYDKDF (reference sequence). CDR3 size: 16 residues. The germline V and J ends were trimmed by 1 base and 2 bases, with 14 bases remaining between them. The DNA of the CDR3 is TGTGCCACCAGCAGAGGGGATAGCGGCAGACAAGAGACCCAGTACTTC. Translation: CATSRGDSGRQETQYF.

The CDR3 region has the DNA TGTGCCAGCAGGGGAGGACAGGGGAGTTACAATGAGCAGTTCTTC. Its translation: CASRGGQGSYNEQFF. The chain couples TRBV27 to TRBJ2-1, with 9 nucleotides matching TRBD1. CDR1 is MNHEY, CDR2 SMNVEV, per germline (reference sequence). The CDR3 is 15 residues long. V was pared by 6 bases and J by 4 bases, with 7 bases of the junction left unmatched.

This chain links TRBV7-9 with TRBJ1-1; 10 bases match TRBD1. This CDR3 is 18 amino acids long. Germline V gene lookup returns CDR1 SEHNR and CDR2 FQNEAQ (reference sequence). The V segment lost 5 bases and the J segment 0 bases; nucleotides outside the gene matches: 12. CDR3 amino acids: CASSHSPGQGFMNTEAFF. As DNA, the CDR3 is TGTGCCAGCAGCCACTCCCCGGGACAGGGGTTTATGAACACTGAAGCTTTCTTT.

The chain carries TRBV25-1 and TRBJ1-1; D not resolved. The V and J ends lost 1 base and 13 bases respectively, with 19 bases between them. Germline-derived CDR1 and CDR2 are MGHDK and SYGVNS. CDR3 size: 14 residues. CDR3 bases: TGTGCCAGCAGTGAATTTGCAGAAACACTGAAGCTTTTCTTT. This gives the protein CASSEFAETLKLFF.

The chain carries TRBV15 and TRBJ2-7; 8 bases are a match to TRBD1. V shed 5 bases and J 5 bases; nucleotides not matched to a gene: 11. Germline-derived CDR1 and CDR2 are LNHNV and YYDKDF (reference sequence). This CDR3 has 15 amino acids. The CDR3 sequence is CATSGRTGQGDEQYF. CDR3 nucleotides: TGTGCCACCAGCGGACGGACAGGGCAGGGTGACGAGCAGTACTTC.